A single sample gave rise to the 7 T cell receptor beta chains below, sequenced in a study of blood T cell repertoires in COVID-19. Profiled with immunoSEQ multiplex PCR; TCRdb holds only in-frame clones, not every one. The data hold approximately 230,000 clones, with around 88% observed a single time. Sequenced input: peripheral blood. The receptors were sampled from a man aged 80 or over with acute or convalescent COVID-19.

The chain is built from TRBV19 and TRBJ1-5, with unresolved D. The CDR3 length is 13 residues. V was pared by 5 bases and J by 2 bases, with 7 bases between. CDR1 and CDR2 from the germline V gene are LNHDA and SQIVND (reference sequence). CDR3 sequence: CASSPSGNQPQHF. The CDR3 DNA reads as TGTGCCAGTAGTCCTTCGGGCAATCAGCCCCAGCATTTT.

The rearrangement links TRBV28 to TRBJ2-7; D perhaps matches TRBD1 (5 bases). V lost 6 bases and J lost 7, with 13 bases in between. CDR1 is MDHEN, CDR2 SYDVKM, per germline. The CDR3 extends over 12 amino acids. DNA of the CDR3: TGTGCCAGCAGCTCAGGGATCTTTGAGCAGTACTTC. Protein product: CASSSGIFEQYF.

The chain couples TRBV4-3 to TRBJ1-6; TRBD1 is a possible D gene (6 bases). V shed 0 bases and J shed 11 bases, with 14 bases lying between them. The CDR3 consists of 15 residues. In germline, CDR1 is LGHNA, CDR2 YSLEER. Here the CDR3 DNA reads TGCGCCAGCAGCCAAGATTGGGACAAGGCCCCACCCCTCCACTTT. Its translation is CASSQDWDKAPPLHF.

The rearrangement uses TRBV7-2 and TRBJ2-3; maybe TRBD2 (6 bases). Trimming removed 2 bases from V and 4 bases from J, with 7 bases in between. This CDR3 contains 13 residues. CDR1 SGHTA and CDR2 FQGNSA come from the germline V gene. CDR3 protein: CASSLKRADTQYF. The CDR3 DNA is TGTGCCAGCAGCTTAAAGCGGGCAGATACGCAGTATTTT.

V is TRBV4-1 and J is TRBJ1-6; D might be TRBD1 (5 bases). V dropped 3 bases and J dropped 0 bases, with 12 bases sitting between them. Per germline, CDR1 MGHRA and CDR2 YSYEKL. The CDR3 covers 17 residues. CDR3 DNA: TGCGCCAGCAGCCATGAGGAGGGGAGCTCCTATAATTCACCCCTCCACTTT. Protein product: CASSHEEGSSYNSPLHF.

For the CDR3, the DNA is TGTGCCAGCAGCCTACGGGACAGACACAATGAGCAGTTCTTC. Amino acid sequence: CASSLRDRHNEQFF. This chain connects TRBV7-6 to TRBJ2-1, with TRBD1 matching 7 bases. CDR3 length: 14 amino acids. Trimming at V came to 5 bases and at J to 5 bases, leaving 6 bases not matched to a gene. The V gene's germline CDR1 is SGHVS and CDR2 FNYEAQ.

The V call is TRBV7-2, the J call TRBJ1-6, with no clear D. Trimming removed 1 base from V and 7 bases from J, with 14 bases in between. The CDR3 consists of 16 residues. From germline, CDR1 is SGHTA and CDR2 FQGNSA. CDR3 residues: CASSLGSTQANSPLHF. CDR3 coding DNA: TGTGCCAGCAGCTTAGGGTCTACGCAGGCAAATTCACCCCTCCACTTT.